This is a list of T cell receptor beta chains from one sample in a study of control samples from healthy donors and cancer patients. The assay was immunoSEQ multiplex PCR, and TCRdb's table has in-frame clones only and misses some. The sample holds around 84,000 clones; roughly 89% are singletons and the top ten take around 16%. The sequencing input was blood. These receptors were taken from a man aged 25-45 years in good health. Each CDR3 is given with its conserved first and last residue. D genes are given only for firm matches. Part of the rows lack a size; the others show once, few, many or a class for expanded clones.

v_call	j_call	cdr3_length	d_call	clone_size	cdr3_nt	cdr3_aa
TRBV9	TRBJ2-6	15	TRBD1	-	TGTGCCAGTAGACAGGGCCGCTCTGGGGCCAACGTCCTGACTTTC	CASRQGRSGANVLTF
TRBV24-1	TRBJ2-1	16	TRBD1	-	TGTGCCACCAGTGATCAGCCCGGACAGGGGGTAAATGAGCAGTTCTTC	CATSDQPGQGVNEQFF
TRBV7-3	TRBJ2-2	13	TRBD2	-	TGTGCCAGTACTAGCGGGAATGACGGGGAGCTGTTTTTT	CASTSGNDGELFF
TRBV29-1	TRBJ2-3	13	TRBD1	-	TGCAGCGTCCAGGGGGCGCGCACAGATACGCAGTATTTT	CSVQGARTDTQYF
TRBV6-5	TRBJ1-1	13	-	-	TGTGCCAGCAGTTCACAGATGAACACTGAAGCTTTCTTT	CASSSQMNTEAFF
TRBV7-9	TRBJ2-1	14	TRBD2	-	TGTGCCAGCAGCACCCAAATAGCGGGAGGGGAGCAGTTCTTC	CASSTQIAGGEQFF
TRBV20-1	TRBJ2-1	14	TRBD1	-	TGCAGTGCTAGTGGCGGACAGGGAGGAGATGAGCAGTTCTTC	CSASGGQGGDEQFF
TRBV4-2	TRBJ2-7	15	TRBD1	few	TGTGCCAGCAGCCAAGACTCCGGGACAGTCTACGAGCAGTACTTC	CASSQDSGTVYEQYF
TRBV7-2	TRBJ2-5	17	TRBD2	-	TGTGCCAGCAGCTACGGGACTAGCGGGGGGGTTCGGGAGACCCAGTACTTC	CASSYGTSGGVRETQYF
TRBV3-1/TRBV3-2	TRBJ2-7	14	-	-	TGTGCCAGCAGCCAAGTGGTCCAGGGGTGGGAGCAGTACTTC	CASSQVVQGWEQYF
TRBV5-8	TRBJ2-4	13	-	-	TGTGCCAGCAGCTTCCCAGGGGCTAACATTCAGTACTTC	CASSFPGANIQYF
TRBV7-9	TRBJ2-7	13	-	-	TGTGCCAGCAGCTTGGCGGGGACCAACGAGCAGTACTTC	CASSLAGTNEQYF
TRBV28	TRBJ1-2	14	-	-	TGTGCCAGCCGATACAGTACCACTTACTATGGCTACACCTTC	CASRYSTTYYGYTF
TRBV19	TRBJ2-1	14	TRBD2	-	TGTGCCAGTAGCTGGACTAGCGGGAGGAATGAGCAGTTCTTC	CASSWTSGRNEQFF
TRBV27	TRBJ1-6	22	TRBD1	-	TGTGCCAGCAGTTTTGTGGGGGCCGGGGGGCTTTACAGGGGCGGGGAGAATTCACCCCTCCACTTT	CASSFVGAGGLYRGGENSPLHF
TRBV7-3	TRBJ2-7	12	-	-	TGTGCCAGCAGCTTAGGATTTGGCGAGCAGTACTTC	CASSLGFGEQYF
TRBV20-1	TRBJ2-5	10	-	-	TGCAGTGCCAGCGGGGAGACCCAGTACTTC	CSASGETQYF
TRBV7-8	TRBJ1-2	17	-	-	TGTGCCAGCAGCAAGACCCCGGGAGTAGGAATTAACTATGGCTACACCTTC	CASSKTPGVGINYGYTF
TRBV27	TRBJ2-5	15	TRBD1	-	TGTGCCAGCAACCCCGGGACAGGGGGGGAAGAGACCCAGTACTTC	CASNPGTGGEETQYF
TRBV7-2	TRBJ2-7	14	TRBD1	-	TGTGCCAGCAGCGTAGACAGGGGACACTACGAGCAGTACTTC	CASSVDRGHYEQYF
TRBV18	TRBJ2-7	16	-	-	TGTGCCAGCTCCCGGACAAACCCCCCCAGAACCTACGAGCAGTACTTC	CASSRTNPPRTYEQYF
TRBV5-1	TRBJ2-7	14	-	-	TGCGCCAGCAGCTCCGACATCTTCTCCTACGAGCAGTACTTC	CASSSDIFSYEQYF
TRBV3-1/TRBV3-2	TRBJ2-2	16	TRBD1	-	TGTGCCAGCAGCCAACTTTGGGACAGGAGAACCGGGGAGCTGTTTTTT	CASSQLWDRRTGELFF
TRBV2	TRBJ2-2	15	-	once	TGTGCCAGCAGGACCGGGACATCGAACACCGGGGAGCTGTTTTTT	CASRTGTSNTGELFF
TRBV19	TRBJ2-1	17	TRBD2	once	TGTGCCAGTAGTAAGGGTTTTAGCGGGAGGCGCGTCAATGAGCAGTTCTTC	CASSKGFSGRRVNEQFF
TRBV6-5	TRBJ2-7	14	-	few	TGTGCCAGCAGTCCCCCGGGGAGCTCCTACGAGCAGTACTTC	CASSPPGSSYEQYF
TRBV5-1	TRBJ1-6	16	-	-	TGCGCCAGCAGCTTGGCCGTGAGCTCCTATAATTCACCCCTCCACTTT	CASSLAVSSYNSPLHF
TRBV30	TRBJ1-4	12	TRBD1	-	TGTGCCGGAGACAGGGGGTATGAAAAACTGTTTTTT	CAGDRGYEKLFF
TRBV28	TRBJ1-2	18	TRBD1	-	TGTGCCAGCACTATCGTGACAGGGAAGGCCTTTTCCCTTGATGGCTACACCTTC	CASTIVTGKAFSLDGYTF
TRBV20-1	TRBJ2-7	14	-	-	TGCAGTGCTAGTCCCCCCCAGGGTACCTACGAGCAGTACTTC	CSASPPQGTYEQYF
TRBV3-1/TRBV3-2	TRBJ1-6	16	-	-	TGTGCCAGCAGCCCGGGACCGGGCAGTCAAAATTCACCCCTCCACTTT	CASSPGPGSQNSPLHF
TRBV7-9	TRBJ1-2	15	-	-	TGTGCCAGCAGCTTAGTGCGGGGTCGGGAACGTGGCTACACCTTC	CASSLVRGRERGYTF
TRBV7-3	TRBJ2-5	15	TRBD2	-	TGTGCCAGCAGCCAACTAGCGGGGGGGCAAGAGACCCAGTACTTC	CASSQLAGGQETQYF
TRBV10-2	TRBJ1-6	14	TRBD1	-	TGCGCCAGCAGTGAGTCACTAAAACAGGGGAAAGACCACTTT	CASSESLKQGKDHF
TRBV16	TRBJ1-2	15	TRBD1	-	TGTGCCAGCAGCCAACGGACAGGGGTTAACTATGGCTACACCTTC	CASSQRTGVNYGYTF
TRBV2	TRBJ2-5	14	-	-	TGTGCCAGCAGTGAGCCCGAGTCGAGGGAGACCCAGTACTTC	CASSEPESRETQYF
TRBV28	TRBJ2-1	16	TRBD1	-	TGTGCCAGCAGTTTAGGGGACAGGGGATCCTACAATGAGCAGTTCTTC	CASSLGDRGSYNEQFF
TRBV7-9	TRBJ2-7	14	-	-	TGTGCCAGCAGCCCTCGGGCCCTGACCTACGAGCAGTACTTC	CASSPRALTYEQYF
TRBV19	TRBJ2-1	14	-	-	TGTGCCAGTGATTACCAGGGAGGTAGGGATGAGCAGTTCTTC	CASDYQGGRDEQFF